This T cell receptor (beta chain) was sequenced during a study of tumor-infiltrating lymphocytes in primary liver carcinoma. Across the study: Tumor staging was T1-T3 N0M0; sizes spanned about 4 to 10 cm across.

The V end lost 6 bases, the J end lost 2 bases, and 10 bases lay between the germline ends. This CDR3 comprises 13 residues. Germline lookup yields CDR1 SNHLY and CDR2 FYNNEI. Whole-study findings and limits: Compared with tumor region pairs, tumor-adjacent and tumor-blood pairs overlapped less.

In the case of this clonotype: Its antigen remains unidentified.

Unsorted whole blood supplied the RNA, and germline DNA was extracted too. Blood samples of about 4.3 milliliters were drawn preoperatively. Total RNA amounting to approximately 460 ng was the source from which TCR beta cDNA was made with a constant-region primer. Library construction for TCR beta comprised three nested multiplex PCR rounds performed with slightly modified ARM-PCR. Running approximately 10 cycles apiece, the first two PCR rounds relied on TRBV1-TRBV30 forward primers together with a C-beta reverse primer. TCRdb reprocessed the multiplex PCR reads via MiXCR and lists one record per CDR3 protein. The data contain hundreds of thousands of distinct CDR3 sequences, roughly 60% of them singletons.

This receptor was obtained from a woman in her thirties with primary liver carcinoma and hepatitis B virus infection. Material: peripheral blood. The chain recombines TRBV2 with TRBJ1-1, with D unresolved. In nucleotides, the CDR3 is TGTGCCAGCAGGGTGGATATAAACACTGAAGCTTTCTTT. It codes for CASRVDINTEAFF.